This T cell receptor beta chain appears in the sequencing data of a study of blood T cell repertoires in COVID-19. Study as a whole: PBMCs, B-cell-depleted T cells, or T cells provided the cDNA or gDNA that made up the material.

Profiled with immunoSEQ multiplex PCR; TCRdb holds only in-frame clones, not every one. Among 150,000 to 200,000 clones listed, more than 70% were seen once. In terms of age and location, participants ranged from roughly 18 to 100 years and lived in about two dozen US areas. The V segment lost 1 base and the J segment 0 bases; nucleotides outside the gene matches: 1. This CDR3 contains 16 residues. Germline loops: CDR1 SGHRS, CDR2 YFSETQ. The material sequenced was PBMCs or T cells enriched from blood (not recorded which). The chain combines TRBV5-1 with TRBJ2-2, with TRBD2 identical over 9 bases. This clonotype was obtained from a middle-aged man who had recovered from COVID-19. CDR3 coding DNA: TGCGCCAGCAGCTTGAGCGGGGGGCCGAACACCGGGGAGCTGTTTTTT. It codes for CASSLSGGPNTGELFF.